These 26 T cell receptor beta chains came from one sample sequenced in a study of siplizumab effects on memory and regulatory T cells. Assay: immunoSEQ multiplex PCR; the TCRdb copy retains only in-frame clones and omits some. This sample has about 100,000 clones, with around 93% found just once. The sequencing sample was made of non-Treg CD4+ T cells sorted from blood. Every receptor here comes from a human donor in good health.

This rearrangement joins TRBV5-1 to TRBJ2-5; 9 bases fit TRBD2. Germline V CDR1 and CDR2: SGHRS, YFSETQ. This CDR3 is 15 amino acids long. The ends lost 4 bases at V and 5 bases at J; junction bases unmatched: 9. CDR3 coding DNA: TGCGCCAGCAGCGGACTAGCGCCTACGGAGGAGACCCAGTACTTC. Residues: CASSGLAPTEETQYF.

As DNA, the CDR3 is TGTGCCAGCAGGAGCGCGCCGGGACAGGGAGGAATGAGCTCCTACGAGCAGTACTTC. Its protein product is CASRSAPGQGGMSSYEQYF. The V and J genes are TRBV2 and TRBJ2-7; 9 bases are a match to TRBD1. The trim removed 6 bases at V and 0 bases at J, leaving 18 bases unmatched. This CDR3 contains 19 residues. Germline V gene sequence: CDR1 SNHLY, CDR2 FYNNEI.

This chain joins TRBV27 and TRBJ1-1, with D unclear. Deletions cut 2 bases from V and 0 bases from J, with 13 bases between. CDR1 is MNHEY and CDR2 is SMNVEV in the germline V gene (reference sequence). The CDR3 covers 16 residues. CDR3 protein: CASSLRAITMNTEAFF. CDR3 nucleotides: TGTGCCAGCAGTTTAAGAGCGATAACGATGAACACTGAAGCTTTCTTT.

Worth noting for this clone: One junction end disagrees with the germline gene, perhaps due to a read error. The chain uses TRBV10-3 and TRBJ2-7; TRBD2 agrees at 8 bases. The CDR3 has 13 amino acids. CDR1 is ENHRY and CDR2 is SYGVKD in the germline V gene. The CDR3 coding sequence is TGTGCCATCACTGCGTGGCCGGGACTAGGAGAACACTTC. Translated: CAITAWPGLGEHF.

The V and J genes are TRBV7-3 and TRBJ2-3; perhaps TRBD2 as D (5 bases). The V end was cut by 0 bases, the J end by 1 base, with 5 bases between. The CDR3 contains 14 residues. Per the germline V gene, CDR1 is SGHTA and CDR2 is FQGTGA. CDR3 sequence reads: CASSLTSGTDTQYF. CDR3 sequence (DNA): TGTGCCAGCAGCTTAACTAGCGGCACAGATACGCAGTATTTT.

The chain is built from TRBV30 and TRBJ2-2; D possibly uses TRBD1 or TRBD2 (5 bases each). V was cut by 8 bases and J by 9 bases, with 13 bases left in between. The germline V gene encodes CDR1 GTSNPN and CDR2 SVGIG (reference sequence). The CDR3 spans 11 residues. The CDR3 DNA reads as TGTGCCGGATACGGGGACCGGGAGCTGTTTTTT. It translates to CAGYGDRELFF.

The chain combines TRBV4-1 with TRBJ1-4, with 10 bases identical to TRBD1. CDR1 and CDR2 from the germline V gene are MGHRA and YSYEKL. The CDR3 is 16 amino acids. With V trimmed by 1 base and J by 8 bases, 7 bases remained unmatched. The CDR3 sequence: CASSQGDRGEGEKLFF. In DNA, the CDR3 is TGCGCCAGCAGCCAAGGGGACAGGGGCGAGGGCGAAAAACTGTTTTTT.

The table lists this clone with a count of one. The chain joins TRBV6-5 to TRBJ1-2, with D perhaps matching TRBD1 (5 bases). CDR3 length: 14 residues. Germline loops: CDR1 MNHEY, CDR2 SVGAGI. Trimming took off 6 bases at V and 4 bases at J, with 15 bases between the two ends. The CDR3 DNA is TGTGCCAGCAGCTACAAAACAGGACCCTATGGCTACACCTTC. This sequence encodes CASSYKTGPYGYTF.

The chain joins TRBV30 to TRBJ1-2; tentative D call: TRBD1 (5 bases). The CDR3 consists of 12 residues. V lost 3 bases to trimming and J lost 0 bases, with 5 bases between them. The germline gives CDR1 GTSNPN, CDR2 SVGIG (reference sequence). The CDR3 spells CAWSRANYGYTF. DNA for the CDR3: TGTGCCTGGAGCAGGGCTAACTATGGCTACACCTTC.

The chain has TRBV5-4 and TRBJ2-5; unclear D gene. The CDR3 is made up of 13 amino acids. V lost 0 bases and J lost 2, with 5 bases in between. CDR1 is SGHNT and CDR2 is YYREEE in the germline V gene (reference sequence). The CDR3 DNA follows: TGTGCCAGCAGCTTGGGGCAGCAAGAGACCCAGTACTTC. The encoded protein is CASSLGQQETQYF.

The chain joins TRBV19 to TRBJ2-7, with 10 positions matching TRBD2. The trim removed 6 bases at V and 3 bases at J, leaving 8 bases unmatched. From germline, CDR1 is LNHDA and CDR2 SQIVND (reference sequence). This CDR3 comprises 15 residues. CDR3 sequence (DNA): TGTGCCAGTAGCCCTCCTAGCGGGGGCCGCTACGAGCAGTACTTC. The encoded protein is CASSPPSGGRYEQYF.

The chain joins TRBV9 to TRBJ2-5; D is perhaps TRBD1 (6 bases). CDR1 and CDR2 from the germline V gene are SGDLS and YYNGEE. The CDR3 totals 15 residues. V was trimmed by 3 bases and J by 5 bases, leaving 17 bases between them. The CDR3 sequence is CASSGNRVWGETQYF. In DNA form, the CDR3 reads TGTGCCAGCAGCGGAAACAGGGTCTGGGGGGAGACCCAGTACTTC.

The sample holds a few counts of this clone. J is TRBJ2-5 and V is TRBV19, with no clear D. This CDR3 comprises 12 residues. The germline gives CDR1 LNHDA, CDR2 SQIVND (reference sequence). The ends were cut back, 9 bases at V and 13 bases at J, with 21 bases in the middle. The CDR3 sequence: CASSNQAALMYF. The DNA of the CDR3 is TGTGCCAGCAGCAATCAAGCTGCATTAATGTACTTC.

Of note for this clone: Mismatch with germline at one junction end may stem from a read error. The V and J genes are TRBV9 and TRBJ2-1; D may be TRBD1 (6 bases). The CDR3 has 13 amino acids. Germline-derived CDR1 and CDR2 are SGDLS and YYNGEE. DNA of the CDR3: TGTGCCAGCAGCGTAGGTCCGGACTCCCAGGGGCTCTTC. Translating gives CASSVGPDSQGLF. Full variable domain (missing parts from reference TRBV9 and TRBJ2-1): DSGVTQTPKHLITATGQRVTLRCSPRSGDLSVYWYQQSLDQGLQFLIQYYNGEERAKGNILERFSAQQFPDLHSELNLSSLELGDSALYFCASSVGPDSQGLFGPGTRLTVL.

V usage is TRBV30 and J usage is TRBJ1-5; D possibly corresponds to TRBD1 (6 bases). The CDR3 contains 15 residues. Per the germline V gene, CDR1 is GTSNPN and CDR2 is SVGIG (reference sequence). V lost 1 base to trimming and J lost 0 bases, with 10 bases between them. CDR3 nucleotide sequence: TGTGCCTGGAGTGCTGGACAGTATAGCAATCAGCCCCAGCATTTT. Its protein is CAWSAGQYSNQPQHF.

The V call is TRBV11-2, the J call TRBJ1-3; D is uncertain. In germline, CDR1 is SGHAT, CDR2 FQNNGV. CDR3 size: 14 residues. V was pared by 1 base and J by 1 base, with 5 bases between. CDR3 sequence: CASSLVGSGNTIYF. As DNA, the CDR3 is TGTGCCAGCAGCTTAGTTGGGTCTGGAAACACCATATATTTT.

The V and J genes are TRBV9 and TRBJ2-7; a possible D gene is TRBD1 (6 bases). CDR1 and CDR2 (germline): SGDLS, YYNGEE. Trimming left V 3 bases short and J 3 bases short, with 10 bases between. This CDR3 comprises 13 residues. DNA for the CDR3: TGTGCCAGCAGCGACGAACAGGGCTACGAGCAGTACTTC. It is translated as CASSDEQGYEQYF. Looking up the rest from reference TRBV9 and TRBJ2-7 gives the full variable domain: DSGVTQTPKHLITATGQRVTLRCSPRSGDLSVYWYQQSLDQGLQFLIQYYNGEERAKGNILERFSAQQFPDLHSELNLSSLELGDSALYFCASSDEQGYEQYFGPGTRLTVT.

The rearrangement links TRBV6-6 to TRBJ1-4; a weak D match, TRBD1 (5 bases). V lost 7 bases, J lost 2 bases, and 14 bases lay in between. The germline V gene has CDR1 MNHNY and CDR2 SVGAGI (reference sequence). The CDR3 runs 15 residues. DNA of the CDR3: TGTGCCAGCATTGGAAGGGGCGTGACTAATGAAAAACTGTTTTTT. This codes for CASIGRGVTNEKLFF.

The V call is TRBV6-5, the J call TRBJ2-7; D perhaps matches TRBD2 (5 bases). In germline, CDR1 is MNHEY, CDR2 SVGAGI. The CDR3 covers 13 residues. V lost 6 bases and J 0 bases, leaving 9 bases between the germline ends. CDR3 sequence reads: CASRLDRSYEQYF. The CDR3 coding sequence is TGTGCCAGCAGACTAGACCGCTCCTACGAGCAGTACTTC.

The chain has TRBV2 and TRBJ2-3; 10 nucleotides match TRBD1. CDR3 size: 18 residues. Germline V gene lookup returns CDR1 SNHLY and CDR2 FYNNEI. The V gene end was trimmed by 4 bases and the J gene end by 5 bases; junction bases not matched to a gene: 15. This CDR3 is CASSVSGQGVIFGDTQYF. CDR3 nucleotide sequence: TGTGCCAGCAGTGTATCCGGACAGGGGGTGATATTTGGAGATACGCAGTATTTT.

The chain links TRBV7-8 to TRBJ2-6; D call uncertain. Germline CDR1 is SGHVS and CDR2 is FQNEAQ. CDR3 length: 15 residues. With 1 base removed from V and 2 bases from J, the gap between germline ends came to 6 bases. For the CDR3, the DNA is TGTGCCAGCAGCTTAGACGGTGCTGGGGCCAACGTCCTGACTTTC. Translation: CASSLDGAGANVLTF.

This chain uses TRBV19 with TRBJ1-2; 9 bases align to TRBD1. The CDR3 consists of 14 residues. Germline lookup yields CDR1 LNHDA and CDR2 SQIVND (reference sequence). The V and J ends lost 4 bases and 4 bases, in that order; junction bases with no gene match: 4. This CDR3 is CASSTQGAGYGYTF. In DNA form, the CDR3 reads TGTGCCAGTAGTACACAGGGGGCTGGCTATGGCTACACCTTC.

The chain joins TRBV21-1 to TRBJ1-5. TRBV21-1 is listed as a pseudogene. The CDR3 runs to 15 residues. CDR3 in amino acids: CASSKALGSGQPQHF. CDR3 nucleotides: TGTGCCAGCAGCAAAGCGCTCGGCAGCGGCCAGCCCCAGCATTTT.

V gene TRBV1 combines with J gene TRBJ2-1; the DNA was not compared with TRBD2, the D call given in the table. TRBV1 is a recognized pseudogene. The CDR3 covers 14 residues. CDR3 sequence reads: CTSSQITRWSEQFF. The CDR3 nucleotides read TGCACCAGCAGCCAGATTACTAGGTGGTCTGAGCAGTTCTTC.

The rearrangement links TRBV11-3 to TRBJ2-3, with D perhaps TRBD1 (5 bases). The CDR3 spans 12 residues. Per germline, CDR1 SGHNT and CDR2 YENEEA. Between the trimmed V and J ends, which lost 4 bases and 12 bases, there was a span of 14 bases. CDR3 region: CASSYPGQGQYF. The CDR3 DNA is TGTGCCAGCAGCTACCCGGGCCAGGGACAGTATTTT.

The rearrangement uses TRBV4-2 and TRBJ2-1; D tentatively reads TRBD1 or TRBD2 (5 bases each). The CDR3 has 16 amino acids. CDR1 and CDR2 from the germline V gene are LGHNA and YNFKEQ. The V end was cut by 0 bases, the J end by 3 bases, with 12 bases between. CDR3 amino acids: CASSQDWGRDYNEQFF. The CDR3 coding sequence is TGTGCCAGCAGCCAAGATTGGGGACGGGACTACAATGAGCAGTTCTTC.